This passage covers 12 T cell receptor beta chains from one sample sequenced in a study of blood T cell repertoires in COVID-19. Only in-frame clones appear in the TCRdb table, and some are missing; sequencing was by immunoSEQ multiplex PCR. In the table there are about 360,000 clones, around nine tenths of which are singletons. Sequenced material: peripheral blood. These receptors all come from a human donor in a cohort sampled during active COVID-19.

Comments on this clone: Its ends do not fully match the called genes, so a read error is possible. The gene calls are TRBV30 and TRBJ1-4; possibly TRBD1 for D (5 bases). This CDR3 is 12 amino acids long. Germline CDR1 reads GTSNPN; CDR2 reads SVGIG (reference sequence). The CDR3 DNA follows: TGTGCCTCCAGGGAGGCTAATGAAAAATTGTTTTTT. Amino acids: CASREANEKLFF.

This chain connects TRBV5-1 to TRBJ2-2; 9 bases are shared with TRBD1. The V and J ends lost 2 bases and 0 bases, in that order; junction bases with no gene match: 2. The CDR3 runs to 16 residues. Germline V gives CDR1 SGHRS, CDR2 YFSETQ. The CDR3 here is CASSFGTGTNTGELFF. The CDR3 DNA reads as TGCGCCAGCAGCTTTGGGACAGGGACGAACACCGGGGAGCTGTTTTTT.

This chain joins TRBV18 and TRBJ2-7, with 12 nucleotides matching TRBD1. Per the germline V gene, CDR1 is KGHSH and CDR2 is LQKENI. Trimming cost V 6 bases and J 6 bases; bases outside gene matches: 9. The CDR3 has 15 residues. CDR3 in amino acids: CASSPGTGGSIEQYF. CDR3 bases: TGTGCCAGCTCCCCCGGGACAGGGGGCTCTATCGAGCAGTACTTC.

V usage is TRBV27 and J usage is TRBJ1-4; D possibly corresponds to TRBD1 (6 bases). The CDR3 covers 16 residues. V lost 5 bases, J lost 4 bases, and 17 bases lay in between. Germline V gene sequence: CDR1 MNHEY, CDR2 SMNVEV (reference sequence). This chain's CDR3 is CASSVSYRVGNEKLFF. The CDR3 bases are TGTGCCAGCAGTGTCAGTTACAGGGTTGGTAATGAAAAACTGTTTTTT.

The J gene is TRBJ2-5, the V gene TRBV18; TRBD2 matches at 9 bases. The CDR3 covers 14 residues. The germline CDR1 and CDR2 sequences are KGHSH and LQKENI. V lost 4 bases, J lost 3 bases, and 3 bases stayed unmatched. The CDR3 loop is CASSRVAGEETQYF. The CDR3 nucleotides are TGTGCCAGCTCACGAGTAGCGGGGGAAGAGACCCAGTACTTC.

The V call is TRBV7-6, the J call TRBJ1-4; perhaps TRBD1 as D (5 bases). This CDR3 spans 16 amino acids. Germline V lookup: CDR1 SGHVS, CDR2 FNYEAQ. Trimming took 3 bases from V and 3 from J, leaving 14 bases between them. In nucleotides, the CDR3 is TGTGCCAGCAGCTTGCGAAGGCAGGGCCCTAATGAAAAACTGTTTTTT. Protein sequence: CASSLRRQGPNEKLFF. The full variable domain, completed using reference TRBV7-6 and TRBJ1-4, is GAGVSQSPRYKVTKRGQDVALRCDPISGHVSLYWYRQALGQGPEFLTYFNYEAQQDKSGLPNDRFSAERPEGSISTLTIQRTEQRDSAMYRCASSLRRQGPNEKLFFGSGTQLSVL.

V usage is TRBV20-1 and J usage is TRBJ2-1; a weak D match, TRBD2 (5 bases). Germline V lookup: CDR1 DFQATT, CDR2 SNEGSKA (reference sequence). Trimming stripped 3 bases from V and 2 bases from J, with 8 bases between. The CDR3 length is 13 residues. This CDR3 reads CSASTSAYNEQFF. The CDR3 bases are TGCAGTGCTAGTACTAGTGCCTACAATGAGCAGTTCTTC.

The chain employs TRBV11-3 and TRBJ2-5, with D possibly TRBD2 on 5 matching bases. Between the trimmed V and J ends, which lost 2 bases and 4 bases, there was a span of 8 bases. The CDR3 is 13 amino acids. Germline values: CDR1 SGHNT, CDR2 YENEEA. The CDR3 nucleotides read TGTGCCAGCAGCTTAACTAGATCAGAGACCCAGTACTTC. Residues: CASSLTRSETQYF.

This chain joins TRBV30 and TRBJ1-4, with D unclear. This CDR3 is built from 13 residues. Germline V CDR1 and CDR2: GTSNPN, SVGIG (reference sequence). V lost 2 bases to trimming and J lost 8 bases, with 12 bases between them. CDR3 loop: CAWSPTPGEKLFF. CDR3 nucleotide sequence: TGTGCCTGGAGTCCCACGCCGGGGGAAAAACTGTTTTTT.

V usage is TRBV5-6 and J usage is TRBJ2-7, with 9 positions matching TRBD1. The trim removed 0 bases at V and 3 bases at J, leaving 4 bases unmatched. The CDR3 is made up of 15 amino acids. Germline V lookup: CDR1 SGHDT, CDR2 YYEEEE. The CDR3 bases are TGTGCCAGCAGCTTGGCCACAGGGGGCTTCTACGAGCAGTACTTC. It encodes CASSLATGGFYEQYF.

The rearrangement links TRBV5-1 to TRBJ2-1; D perhaps matches TRBD1 (6 bases). Trimming took 1 base from V and 4 from J, leaving 12 bases between them. Germline loops: CDR1 SGHRS, CDR2 YFSETQ. This CDR3 spans 15 amino acids. The CDR3, as DNA: TGCGCCAGCAGCTTGATCGGACAGACGTACAATGAGCAGTTCTTC. Amino acids: CASSLIGQTYNEQFF.

The V and J genes are TRBV6-1 and TRBJ1-1; the D is unclear. Germline assignment: CDR1 MNHNS and CDR2 SASEGT. The ends were cut back, 0 bases at V and 8 bases at J, with 10 bases in the middle. This CDR3 is built from 13 residues. The CDR3 DNA sequence: TGTGCCAGCAGTGAAGCCCGTTGGGAGGAAGCTTTCTTT. Residues: CASSEARWEEAFF.